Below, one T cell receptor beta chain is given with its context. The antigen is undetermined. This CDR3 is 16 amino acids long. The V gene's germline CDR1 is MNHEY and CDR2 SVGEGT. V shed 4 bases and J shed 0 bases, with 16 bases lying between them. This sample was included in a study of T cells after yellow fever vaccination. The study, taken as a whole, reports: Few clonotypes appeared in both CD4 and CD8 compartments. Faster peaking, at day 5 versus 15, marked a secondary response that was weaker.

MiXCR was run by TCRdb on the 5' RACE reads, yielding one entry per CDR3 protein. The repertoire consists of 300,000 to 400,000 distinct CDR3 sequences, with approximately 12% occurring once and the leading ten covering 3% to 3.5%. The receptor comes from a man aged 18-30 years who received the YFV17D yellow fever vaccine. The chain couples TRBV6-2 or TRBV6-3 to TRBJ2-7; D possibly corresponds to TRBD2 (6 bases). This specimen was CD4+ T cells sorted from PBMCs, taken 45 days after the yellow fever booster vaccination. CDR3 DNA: TGTGCCAGCAGTTGGAGGGACGGCCAAAGCTCCTACGAGCAGTACGTC. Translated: CASSWRDGQSSYEQYV.